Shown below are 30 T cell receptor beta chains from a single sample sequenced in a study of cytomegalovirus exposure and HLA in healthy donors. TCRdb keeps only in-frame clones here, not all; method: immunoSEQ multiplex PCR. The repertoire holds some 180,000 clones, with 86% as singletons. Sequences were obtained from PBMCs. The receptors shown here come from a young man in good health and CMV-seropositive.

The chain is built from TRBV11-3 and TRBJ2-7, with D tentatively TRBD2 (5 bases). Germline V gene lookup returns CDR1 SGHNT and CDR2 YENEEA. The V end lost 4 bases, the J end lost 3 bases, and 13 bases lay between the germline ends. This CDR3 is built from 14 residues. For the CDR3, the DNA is TGTGCCAGCAGCTCGGGGAGCAAAGTCTACGAGCAGTACTTC. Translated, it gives CASSSGSKVYEQYF. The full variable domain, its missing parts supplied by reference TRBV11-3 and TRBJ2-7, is EAGVVQSPRYKIIEKKQPVAFWCNPISGHNTLYWYLQNLGQGPELLIRYENEEAVDDSQLPKDRFSAERLKGVDSTLKIQPAELGDSAVYLCASSSGSKVYEQYFGPGTRLTVT.

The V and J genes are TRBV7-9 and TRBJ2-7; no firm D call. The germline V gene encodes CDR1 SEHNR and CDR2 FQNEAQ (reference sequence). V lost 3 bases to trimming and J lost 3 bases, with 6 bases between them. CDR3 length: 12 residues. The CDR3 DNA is TGTGCCAGCAGCTTTGACATCTACGAGCAGTACTTC. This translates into CASSFDIYEQYF.

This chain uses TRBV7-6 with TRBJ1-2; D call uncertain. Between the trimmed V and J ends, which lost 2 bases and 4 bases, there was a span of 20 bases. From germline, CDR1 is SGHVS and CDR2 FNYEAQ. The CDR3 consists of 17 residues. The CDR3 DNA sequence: TGTGCCAGCAGCTTAATGGGTGCGGGTACCCGATCCTATGGCTACACCTTC. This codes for CASSLMGAGTRSYGYTF.

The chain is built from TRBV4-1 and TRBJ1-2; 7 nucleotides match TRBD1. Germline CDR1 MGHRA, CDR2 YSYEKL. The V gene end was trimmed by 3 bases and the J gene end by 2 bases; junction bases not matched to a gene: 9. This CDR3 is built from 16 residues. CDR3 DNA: TGCGCCAGCAGCCACCGGACAGGCGACGACAACTATGGCTACACCTTC. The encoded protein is CASSHRTGDDNYGYTF.

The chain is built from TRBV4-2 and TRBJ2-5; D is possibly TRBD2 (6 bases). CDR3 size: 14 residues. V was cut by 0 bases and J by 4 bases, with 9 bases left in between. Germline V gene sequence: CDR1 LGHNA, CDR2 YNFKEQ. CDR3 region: CASSQDFGGETQYF. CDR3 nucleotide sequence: TGTGCCAGCAGCCAAGATTTCGGGGGAGAGACCCAGTACTTC.

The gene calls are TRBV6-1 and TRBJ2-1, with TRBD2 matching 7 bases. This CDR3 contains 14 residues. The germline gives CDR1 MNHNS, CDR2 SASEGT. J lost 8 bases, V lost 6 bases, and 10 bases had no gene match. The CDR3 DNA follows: TGTGCCAGCAGGGGGAGCGGGGAAAGGGATGAGCAGTTCTTC. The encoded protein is CASRGSGERDEQFF.

CDR3 sequence: CASSDGTSGSGPDTQYF. CDR3 bases: TGTGCCAGCAGCGACGGGACTAGCGGGAGCGGGCCAGATACGCAGTATTTT. The chain links TRBV7-9 to TRBJ2-3; TRBD2 aligns across 14 bases. The V gene's germline CDR1 is SEHNR and CDR2 FQNEAQ (reference sequence). The CDR3 contains 17 residues. V gave up 5 bases and J gave up 4 bases; unmatched junction bases: 8. Complete variable domain (other parts from reference TRBV7-9 and TRBJ2-3): DTGVSQNPRHKITKRGQNVTFRCDPISEHNRLYWYRQTLGQGPEFLTYFQNEAQLEKSRLLSDRFSAERPKGSFSTLEIQRTEQGDSAMYLCASSDGTSGSGPDTQYFGPGTRLTVL.

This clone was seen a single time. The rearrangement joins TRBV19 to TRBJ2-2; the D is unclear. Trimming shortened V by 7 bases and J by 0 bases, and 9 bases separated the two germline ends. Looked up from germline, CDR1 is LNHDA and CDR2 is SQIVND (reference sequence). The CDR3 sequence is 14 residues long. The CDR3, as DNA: TGTGCCAGTATGTTCGCGGCGAACACCGGGGAGCTGTTTTTT. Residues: CASMFAANTGELFF.

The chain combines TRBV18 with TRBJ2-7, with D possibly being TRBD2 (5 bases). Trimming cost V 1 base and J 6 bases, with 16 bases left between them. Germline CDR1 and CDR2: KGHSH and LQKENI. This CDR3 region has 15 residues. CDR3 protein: CASSPQSGDYREQYF. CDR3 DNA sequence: TGTGCCAGCTCACCACAAAGCGGAGACTATCGCGAGCAGTACTTC.

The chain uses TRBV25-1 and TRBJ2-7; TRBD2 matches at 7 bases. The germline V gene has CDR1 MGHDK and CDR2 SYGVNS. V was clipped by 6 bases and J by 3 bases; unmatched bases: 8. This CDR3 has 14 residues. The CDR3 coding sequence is TGTGCCAGCAGCAGTTACGGCGGGAGCTACGAGCAGTACTTC. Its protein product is CASSSYGGSYEQYF.

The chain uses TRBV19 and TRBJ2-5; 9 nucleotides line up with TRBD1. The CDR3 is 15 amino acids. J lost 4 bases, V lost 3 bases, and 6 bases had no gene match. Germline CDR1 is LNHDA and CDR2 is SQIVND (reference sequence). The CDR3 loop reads CASSITGGEGETQYF. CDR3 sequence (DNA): TGTGCCAGTAGTATTACAGGGGGCGAGGGAGAGACCCAGTACTTC.

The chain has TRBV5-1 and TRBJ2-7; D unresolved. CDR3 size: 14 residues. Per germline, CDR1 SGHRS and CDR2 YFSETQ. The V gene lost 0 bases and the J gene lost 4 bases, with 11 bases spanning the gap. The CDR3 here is CASSLGVSRYEQYF. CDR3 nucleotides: TGCGCCAGCAGCTTGGGGGTGAGCAGGTACGAGCAGTACTTC.

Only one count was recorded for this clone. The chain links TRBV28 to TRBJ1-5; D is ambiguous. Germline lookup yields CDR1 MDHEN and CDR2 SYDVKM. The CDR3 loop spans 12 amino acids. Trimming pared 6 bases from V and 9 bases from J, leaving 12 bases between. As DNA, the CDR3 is TGTGCCAGCAGCGGACTCCGGGGGCCCCAGCATTTT. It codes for CASSGLRGPQHF.

The CDR3 region is CATARGTSGGPADTQYF. The CDR3 DNA follows: TGTGCCACCGCACGGGGGACTAGCGGGGGCCCGGCAGATACGCAGTATTTT. This chain uses TRBV15 with TRBJ2-3; 14 nucleotides align to TRBD2. The CDR3 covers 17 residues. The ends lost 8 bases at V and 4 bases at J; junction bases unmatched: 11. CDR1 and CDR2 from the germline V gene are LNHNV and YYDKDF (reference sequence).

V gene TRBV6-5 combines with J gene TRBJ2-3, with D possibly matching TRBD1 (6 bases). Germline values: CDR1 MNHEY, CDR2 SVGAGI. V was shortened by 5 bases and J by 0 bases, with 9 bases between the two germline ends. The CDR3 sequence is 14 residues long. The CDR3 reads CASSRQESTDTQYF. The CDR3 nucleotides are TGTGCCAGCAGTCGACAGGAAAGCACAGATACGCAGTATTTT.

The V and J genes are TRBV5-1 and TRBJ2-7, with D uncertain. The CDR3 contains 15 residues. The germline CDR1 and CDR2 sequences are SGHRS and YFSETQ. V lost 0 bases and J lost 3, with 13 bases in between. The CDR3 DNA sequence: TGCGCCAGCAGCTTGGAGGTTGGAGCCTACTACGAGCAGTACTTC. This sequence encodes CASSLEVGAYYEQYF.

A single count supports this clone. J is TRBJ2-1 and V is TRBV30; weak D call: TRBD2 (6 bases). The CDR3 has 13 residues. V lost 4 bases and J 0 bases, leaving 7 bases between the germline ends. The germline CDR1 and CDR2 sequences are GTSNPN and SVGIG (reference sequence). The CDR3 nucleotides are TGTGCCTGGATCGGGGGCTCCTACAATGAGCAGTTCTTC. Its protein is CAWIGGSYNEQFF.

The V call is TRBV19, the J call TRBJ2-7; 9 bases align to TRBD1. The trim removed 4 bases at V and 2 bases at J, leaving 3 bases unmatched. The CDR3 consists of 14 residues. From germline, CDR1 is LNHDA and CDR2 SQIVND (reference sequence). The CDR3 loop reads CASSSRQGAYEQYF. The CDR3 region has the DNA TGTGCCAGTAGTAGCCGACAGGGGGCCTACGAGCAGTACTTC.

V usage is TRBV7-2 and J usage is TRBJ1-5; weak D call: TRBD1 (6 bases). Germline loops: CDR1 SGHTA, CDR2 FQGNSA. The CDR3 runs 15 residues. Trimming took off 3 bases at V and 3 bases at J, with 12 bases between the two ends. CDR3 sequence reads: CASSLDSSINQPQHF. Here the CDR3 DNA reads TGTGCCAGCAGCTTGGACAGTAGTATCAATCAGCCCCAGCATTTT.

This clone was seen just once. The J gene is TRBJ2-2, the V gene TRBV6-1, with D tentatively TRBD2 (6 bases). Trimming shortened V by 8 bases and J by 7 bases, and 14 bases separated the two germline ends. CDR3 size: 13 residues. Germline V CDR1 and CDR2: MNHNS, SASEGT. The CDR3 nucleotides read TGTGCCAGCCCCACGGAGGGGTTCGGGGAGCTGTTTTTT. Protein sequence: CASPTEGFGELFF.

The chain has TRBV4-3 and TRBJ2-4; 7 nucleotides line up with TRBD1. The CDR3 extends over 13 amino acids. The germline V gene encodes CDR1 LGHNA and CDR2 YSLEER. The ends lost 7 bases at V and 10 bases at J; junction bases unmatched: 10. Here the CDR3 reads CASNLGTVRIQYF. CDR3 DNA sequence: TGCGCCAGCAACCTCGGGACAGTAAGAATTCAGTACTTC.

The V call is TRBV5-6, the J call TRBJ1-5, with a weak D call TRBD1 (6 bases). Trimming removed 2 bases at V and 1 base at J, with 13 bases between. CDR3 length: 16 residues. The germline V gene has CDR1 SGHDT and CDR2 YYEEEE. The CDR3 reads CASSFGGGLSNQPQHF. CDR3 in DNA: TGTGCCAGCAGCTTTGGGGGGGGGCTGAGCAATCAGCCCCAGCATTTT.

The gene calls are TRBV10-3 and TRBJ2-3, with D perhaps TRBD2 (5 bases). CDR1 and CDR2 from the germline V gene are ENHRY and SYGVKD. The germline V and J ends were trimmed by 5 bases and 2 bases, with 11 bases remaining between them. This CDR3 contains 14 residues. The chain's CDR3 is CAISQGRDTDTQYF. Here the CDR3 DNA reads TGTGCCATCAGTCAAGGACGGGACACAGATACGCAGTATTTT.

This chain's CDR3 is CASSTRGRQETQYF. In DNA, the CDR3 is TGTGCCAGCAGCACCCGGGGTAGGCAAGAGACCCAGTACTTC. The rearrangement links TRBV7-2 to TRBJ2-5, with a possible D match to TRBD2 (5 bases). Trimming shortened V by 5 bases and J by 2 bases, and 12 bases separated the two germline ends. This CDR3 has 14 amino acids. The germline V gene has CDR1 SGHTA and CDR2 FQGNSA.

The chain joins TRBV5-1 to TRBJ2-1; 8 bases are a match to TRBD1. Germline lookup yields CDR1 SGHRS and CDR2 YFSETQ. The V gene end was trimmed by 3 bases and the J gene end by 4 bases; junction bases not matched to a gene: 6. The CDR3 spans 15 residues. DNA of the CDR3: TGCGCCAGCAGCTGGACAGGGTCCCATTACAATGAGCAGTTCTTC. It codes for CASSWTGSHYNEQFF.

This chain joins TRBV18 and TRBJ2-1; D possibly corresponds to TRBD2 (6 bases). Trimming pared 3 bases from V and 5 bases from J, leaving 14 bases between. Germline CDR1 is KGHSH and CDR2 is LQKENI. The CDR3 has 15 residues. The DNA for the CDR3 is TGTGCCAGCTCACCTGCCAGCGGGCTCAACAATGAGCAGTTCTTC. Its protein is CASSPASGLNNEQFF.

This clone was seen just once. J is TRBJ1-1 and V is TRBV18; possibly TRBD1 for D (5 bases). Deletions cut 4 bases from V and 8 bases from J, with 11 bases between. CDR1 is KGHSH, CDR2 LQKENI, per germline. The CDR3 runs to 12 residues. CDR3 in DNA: TGTGCCAGCTCACTTCGGACAAGGGAAGCTTTCTTT. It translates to CASSLRTREAFF.

This chain's CDR3 is CASSLHGGSYEQYF. For the CDR3, the DNA is TGTGCCAGCAGCTTACACGGGGGCTCCTACGAGCAGTACTTC. J is TRBJ2-7 and V is TRBV7-2, with D tentatively TRBD2 (6 bases). The CDR3 is 14 amino acids. V was pared by 2 bases and J by 0 bases, with 8 bases between. Per germline, CDR1 SGHTA and CDR2 FQGNSA.

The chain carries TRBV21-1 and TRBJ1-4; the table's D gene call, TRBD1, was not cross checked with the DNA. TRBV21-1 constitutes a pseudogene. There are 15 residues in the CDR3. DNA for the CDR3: TGTGCCAGCAGCTCCGCAGGGACAGGGAATGAAAAACTGTTTTTT. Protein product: CASSSAGTGNEKLFF.

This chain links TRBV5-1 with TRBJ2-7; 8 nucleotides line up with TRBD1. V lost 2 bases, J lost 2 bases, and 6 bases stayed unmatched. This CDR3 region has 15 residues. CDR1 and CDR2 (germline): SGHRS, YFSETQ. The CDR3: CASSLRQGLTYEQYF. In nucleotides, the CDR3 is TGCGCCAGCAGCTTACGACAGGGGCTTACCTACGAGCAGTACTTC.